The rows below give T cell receptor beta chains drawn from one sample of a study of CD8+CD57+ T cells in acquired aplastic anemia. In TCRdb, the reads were re-called with MiXCR into one record per CDR3 protein. The sample lists some 170,000 distinct CDR3 sequences, around 48% occurring once. Specimen: sorted CD4+, CD8+, or CD8+CD57+ T cells (not recorded which) from PBMCs. All receptors derive from a human donor with aplastic anemia. Each CDR3 is given with its conserved first and last residue. D genes are given only for firm matches. Size values are once, few and many counts, or a class for expanded clones, and some rows have none.

D	size	J	V	CDR3	DNA
TRBD1	NA	TRBJ1-6	TRBV5-6	CASSLGDRVEPLHF	TGTGCCAGCAGCTTAGGGGACAGGGTCGAACCCCTCCACTTT
NA	NA	TRBJ1-5	TRBV6-1	CASSAQTGRSNQPQHF	TGTGCCAGCAGTGCTCAAACAGGGCGCAGCAATCAGCCCCAGCATTTT
NA	many	TRBJ2-1	TRBV5-4	CASSSTDYNEQFF	TGTGCCAGCAGTTCGACGGACTACAATGAGCAGTTCTTC
NA	many	TRBJ1-3	TRBV20-1	CSARGRGISSGNTIYF	TGCAGTGCTAGAGGGCGGGGGATCTCTTCTGGAAACACCATATATTTT
NA	NA	TRBJ2-2	TRBV2	CASSPMSRRGTGELFF	TGTGCCAGCTCACCGATGTCCCGGCGGGGCACCGGGGAGCTGTTTTTT
NA	many	TRBJ1-4	TRBV15	CATSLGRGPLFF	TGTGCCACCAGCCTGGGCCGGGGGCCTTTATTTTTT
NA	once	TRBJ2-7	TRBV7-9	CASSREGITYEQYF	TGTGCCAGCAGTCGGGAAGGAATTACCTACGAGCAGTACTTC
NA	NA	TRBJ2-6	TRBV12-3/TRBV12-4	CASRNHSGANVLTF	TGTGCCAGCCGCAACCACTCTGGGGCCAACGTCCTGACTTTC
TRBD1	NA	TRBJ1-6	TRBV10-3	CAIRPRDSNSPLHF	TGTGCCATCAGACCTAGGGACAGTAATTCACCCCTCCACTTT
NA	NA	TRBJ2-1	TRBV20-1	CSAREISSYNEQFF	TGCAGTGCTAGAGAAATTAGCTCCTACAATGAGCAGTTCTTC
NA	many	TRBJ2-7	TRBV11-2	CASSSRVEGSYEQYF	TGTGCCAGCAGCTCCAGGGTGGAAGGCTCCTACGAGCAGTACTTC
NA	few	TRBJ1-4	TRBV20-1	CSARVDGGSKLFF	TGCAGTGCTAGAGTAGACGGGGGGTCCAAACTGTTTTTT
TRBD1	NA	TRBJ1-6	TRBV12-3/TRBV12-4	CASSDPGTGVSPLHF	TGTGCCAGCAGCGACCCCGGGACAGGGGTTTCACCCCTCCACTTT
TRBD1	NA	TRBJ2-1	TRBV12-3/TRBV12-4	CASRTGGYNEQFF	TGTGCCAGCAGAACAGGGGGCTACAATGAGCAGTTCTTC
NA	many	TRBJ2-1	TRBV4-2	CASSQEGHNEQFF	TGTGCCAGCAGCCAAGAAGGACACAATGAGCAGTTCTTC
NA	many	TRBJ2-7	TRBV7-2	CASSLRGGLTSYEQYF	TGTGCCAGCAGCCTCAGAGGTGGCCTTACCTCCTACGAGCAGTACTTC
NA	once	TRBJ2-3	TRBV11-1	CASSQRDSSTDTQYF	TGTGCCAGCAGCCAGAGGGACTCCTCCACAGATACGCAGTATTTT
TRBD2	few	TRBJ2-1	TRBV29-1	CSAKTSGNEQFF	TGCAGCGCCAAGACTAGCGGTAATGAGCAGTTCTTC
NA	NA	TRBJ2-7	TRBV20-1	CSATSTLSSYEQYF	TGCAGTGCTACTTCGACACTATCCTCCTACGAGCAGTACTTC
NA	many	TRBJ1-4	TRBV12-5	CASGLVHGENEKLFF	TGTGCTAGTGGTTTGGTGCACGGGGAAAATGAAAAACTGTTTTTT
NA	NA	TRBJ1-6	TRBV7-3	CASSLAAGPLHF	TGTGCCAGCAGCTTGGCGGCAGGACCCCTCCACTTT
TRBD1	many	TRBJ1-2	TRBV9	CASSVEQGPIVYGYTF	TGTGCCAGCAGCGTAGAACAGGGGCCGATAGTCTATGGCTACACCTTC
NA	many	TRBJ1-5	TRBV7-9	CASSLAGSQPQHF	TGTGCCAGCAGCTTAGCCGGGTCCCAGCCCCAGCATTTT
TRBD1	NA	TRBJ1-2	TRBV10-3	CAISVGTGVNYGYTF	TGTGCCATCAGTGTTGGGACAGGGGTTAACTATGGCTACACCTTC
NA	many	TRBJ1-2	TRBV6-1	CASSQGVMGTGYTF	TGTGCCAGCTCTCAGGGAGTCATGGGGACTGGCTACACCTTC
NA	NA	TRBJ1-6	TRBV7-9	CASNGQRDSPLHF	TGTGCCAGCAACGGGCAGCGAGATTCACCCCTCCACTTT
NA	NA	TRBJ2-3	TRBV7-6	CASSLGGSSDPTDTQYF	TGTGCCAGCAGCTTAGGGGGCTCGAGCGACCCCACAGATACGCAGTATTTT
TRBD1	NA	TRBJ1-5	TRBV10-1	CASSERRQGANQPQHF	TGCGCCAGCAGTGAACGAAGACAGGGGGCGAATCAGCCCCAGCATTTT
NA	NA	TRBJ1-1	TRBV2	CASTPRAFENTEAFF	TGCGCCAGCACCCCAAGGGCCTTTGAGAACACTGAAGCTTTCTTT
TRBD1	NA	TRBJ1-6	TRBV7-9	CASTTQGSVLHF	TGTGCCAGCACGACACAGGGGTCAGTCCTCCACTTT
TRBD1	once	TRBJ2-1	TRBV10-3	CAISATGGLVNEQFF	TGTGCCATCAGTGCGACAGGGGGCCTAGTGAATGAGCAGTTCTTC
NA	many	TRBJ2-1	TRBV2	CASSDQVTRNEQFF	TGTGCCAGCAGTGACCAGGTGACCCGCAATGAGCAGTTCTTC
NA	NA	TRBJ2-1	TRBV7-2	CASSLSGNEQFF	TGTGCCAGCAGCTTAAGCGGCAATGAGCAGTTCTTC
NA	NA	TRBJ1-2	TRBV10-3	CAISEGQNYGYTF	TGTGCCATCAGTGAGGGACAGAATTATGGCTACACCTTC
NA	many	TRBJ2-2	TRBV4-3	CASSQGPTGGGELFF	TGCGCCAGCAGCCAAGGACCCACAGGCGGAGGGGAGCTGTTTTTT
NA	NA	TRBJ1-4	TRBV7-3	CASNHGESGEKLFF	TGTGCCAGCAACCACGGGGAGAGCGGCGAAAAACTGTTTTTT
NA	many	TRBJ1-1	TRBV7-3	CASSPSAAPVNTEAFF	TGTGCCAGCAGCCCCTCGGCGGCCCCTGTGAACACTGAAGCTTTCTTT
NA	NA	TRBJ2-3	TRBV29-1	CSVEGLASTDTQYF	TGCAGCGTTGAGGGGCTAGCGAGCACAGATACGCAGTATTTT
TRBD2	NA	TRBJ2-3	TRBV19	CASSTLAGGADTQYF	TGTGCCAGTAGCACCCTAGCGGGAGGGGCAGATACGCAGTATTTT
NA	many	TRBJ2-1	TRBV24-1	CATSTSREQFF	TGTGCCACCAGCACCTCACGGGAGCAGTTCTTC
NA	NA	TRBJ2-5	TRBV20-1	CSARVESGQPQETQYF	TGCAGTGCTAGAGTAGAGTCGGGGCAGCCCCAAGAGACCCAGTACTTC
NA	many	TRBJ2-7	TRBV4-2	CASSQVGGDEQYF	TGTGCCAGCAGCCAAGTAGGAGGGGACGAGCAGTACTTC
NA	many	TRBJ2-7	TRBV11-2	CASSSLAGTRGFYEQYF	TGTGCCAGCAGCTCGTTAGCCGGGACAAGGGGCTTCTACGAGCAGTACTTC
NA	NA	TRBJ1-2	TRBV12-3/TRBV12-4	CASSLIPSLGYTF	TGTGCCAGCAGTTTAATTCCCAGTCTTGGCTACACCTTC
TRBD1	NA	TRBJ1-1	TRBV10-3	CAVSAIRGQGEDTEAFF	TGTGCCGTCAGTGCTATACGTGGACAGGGGGAGGATACTGAAGCTTTCTTT
TRBD2	NA	TRBJ2-2	TRBV5-1	CASSLGAGGRNTGELFF	TGCGCCAGCAGCTTGGGAGCGGGGGGCCGAAACACCGGGGAGCTGTTTTTT
TRBD1	NA	TRBJ1-4	TRBV6-2/TRBV6-3	CASGTGGNEKLFF	TGTGCCAGCGGGACAGGAGGAAATGAAAAACTGTTTTTT
NA	medium-sized	TRBJ1-2	TRBV2	CASMMVSVGILF	TGTGCCAGCATGATGGTTAGCGTAGGGATACTCTTC
TRBD2	NA	TRBJ2-1	TRBV6-1	CASSEVGGAFNEQSF	TGTGCCAGCAGTGAAGTCGGGGGGGCCTTCAATGAGCAGTCCTTC
TRBD2	NA	TRBJ2-5	TRBV10-2	CASRGLEETQYF	TGCGCCAGCAGAGGACTAGAGGAGACCCAGTACTTC
NA	NA	TRBJ1-5	TRBV13	CASSLAASPFGNQPQHF	TGTGCCAGCAGCTTAGCAGCTAGCCCATTCGGCAATCAGCCCCAGCATTTT